This T cell receptor beta chain was sequenced during a study of blood T cells in healthy people across ages. This CDR3 comprises 14 residues. Germline V CDR1 and CDR2: MDHEN, SYDVKM. Study results and limitations: Unsorted PBMC input precluded a conclusive naive versus antigen-experienced comparison.

This clonotype was observed a few times. As yet, its antigen is unknown. A J-beta primer mix and a sample-barcoded 5' primer were used in a second PCR of about 6 to 12 cycles. A template-switch adaptor that had 12 random nucleotides put a tag on each cDNA molecule. TCRdb reanalysed the 5' RACE reads using MiXCR and keeps one entry per CDR3 protein. The table lists hundreds of thousands of distinct CDR3 sequences, approximately 22% of them singletons, with less than 25% in the top ten. Donor samples were obtained from healthy Caucasian individuals from Russia, aged about 6 to 95. This chain connects TRBV28 to TRBJ2-1, with 7 bases fitting TRBD1. The tail of the sequence fits TRBJ2-7 better, so the J call may be wrong. Sequencing was done on a sample of blood. The clonotype was recovered from a man aged 65-85 years in good health. CDR3 nucleotides: TGTGCCAGCAGTTTAACCCGACAGGGCTACGAGCAGTACTTC. Its protein product is CASSLTRQGYEQYF.